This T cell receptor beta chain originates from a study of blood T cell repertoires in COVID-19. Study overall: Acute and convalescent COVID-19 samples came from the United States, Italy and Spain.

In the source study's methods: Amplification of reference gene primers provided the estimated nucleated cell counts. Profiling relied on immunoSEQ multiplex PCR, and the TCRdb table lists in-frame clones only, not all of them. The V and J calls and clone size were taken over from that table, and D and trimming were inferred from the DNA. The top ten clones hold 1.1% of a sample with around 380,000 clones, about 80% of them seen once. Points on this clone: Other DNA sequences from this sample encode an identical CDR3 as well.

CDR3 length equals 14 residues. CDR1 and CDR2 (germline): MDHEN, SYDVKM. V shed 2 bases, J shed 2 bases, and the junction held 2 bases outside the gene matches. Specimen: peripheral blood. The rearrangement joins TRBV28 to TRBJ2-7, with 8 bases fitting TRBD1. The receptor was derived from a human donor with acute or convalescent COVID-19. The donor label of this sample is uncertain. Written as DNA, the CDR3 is TGTGCCAGCAGTTTACGACAGGGGACCTACGAGCAGTACTTC. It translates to CASSLRQGTYEQYF.